These 8 T cell receptor beta chains originate from one sample sequenced in a study of Ad26.COV2.S vaccination and SARS-CoV-2 variants. The treatment denotes: roughly 20 received Ad26.COV2.S at low or high dose, single or two shots; roughly five received placebo; per-sample allocation not given. After the first vaccine or placebo injection, samples were drawn on day 63. Some clones are missing from TCRdb's copy, which holds only in-frame ones; the method was immunoSEQ multiplex PCR. This sample carries around 300,000 clones, around 89% of them seen once, and the ten largest clones take roughly 5%. Sequences were derived from peripheral blood, sampled in a trial of Ad26.COV2.S vaccine versus placebo. These receptors originate from a person aged 18-60 years who received the Ad26.COV2.S COVID-19 vaccine or a placebo.

The genes are TRBV7-9 and TRBJ2-3; 8 nucleotides line up with TRBD2. Germline V gives CDR1 SEHNR, CDR2 FQNEAQ (reference sequence). Trimming cost V 1 base and J 2 bases; bases outside gene matches: 11. CDR3 size: 18 residues. CDR3 coding DNA: TGTGCCAGCAGCTTAGGATTCCTAGCGGGTGTCAACACAGATACGCAGTATTTT. Encoded protein: CASSLGFLAGVNTDTQYF.

This chain links TRBV29-1 with TRBJ2-7; 7 nucleotides align to TRBD2. Per the germline V gene, CDR1 is SQVTM and CDR2 is ANQGSEA. This CDR3 region has 15 residues. Trimming at V came to 0 bases and at J to 2 bases, leaving 7 bases not matched to a gene. Here the CDR3 DNA reads TGCAGCGTTGAAGAGCAGGCTAGCGGCACCTACGAGCAGTACTTC. It is translated as CSVEEQASGTYEQYF.

This chain joins TRBV5-5 and TRBJ2-7, with D perhaps matching TRBD1 (5 bases). V lost 1 base to trimming and J lost 3 bases, with 8 bases between them. The CDR3 contains 13 residues. Germline V CDR1 and CDR2: SGHKS, YYEKEE (reference sequence). This CDR3 is CASSLPQGYEQYF. The CDR3 DNA reads as TGTGCCAGCAGCTTGCCCCAGGGCTACGAGCAGTACTTC.

The chain combines TRBV7-3 with TRBJ2-2, with 7 nucleotides matching TRBD2. This CDR3 has 15 residues. Germline CDR1 reads SGHTA; CDR2 reads FQGTGA. V was clipped by 1 base and J by 4 bases; unmatched bases: 3. The CDR3 DNA is TGTGCCAGCAGCTTAAGCGGGGGAGGCACCGGGGAGCTGTTTTTT. Translation: CASSLSGGGTGELFF.

This chain joins TRBV10-3 and TRBJ1-1, with D unclear. CDR1 is ENHRY and CDR2 is SYGVKD in the germline V gene. V was cut by 0 bases and J by 12 bases, with 14 bases left in between. This CDR3 contains 13 residues. The CDR3 sequence: CAISESGRSGTFF. CDR3 nucleotides: TGTGCCATCAGTGAGTCGGGAAGGAGTGGGACTTTCTTT.

This clone was detected once. The CDR3 spells CAIGQPYEQYF. The CDR3 DNA is TGTGCCATAGGACAGCCATACGAGCAGTACTTC. The chain couples TRBV2 to TRBJ2-7, with TRBD1 as a possible D gene (6 bases). V was cut by 10 bases and J by 4 bases, with 11 bases left in between. The germline V gene has CDR1 SNHLY and CDR2 FYNNEI. CDR3 length: 11 residues.

The CDR3 spells CASSLGWGGEAFF. CDR3 in DNA: TGTGCCAGCAGCTTAGGGTGGGGAGGTGAAGCTTTCTTT. The rearrangement joins TRBV11-2 to TRBJ1-1; D is unresolved. The germline V and J ends were trimmed by 1 base and 7 bases, with 10 bases remaining between them. The CDR3 spans 13 residues. From germline, CDR1 is SGHAT and CDR2 FQNNGV.

This chain uses TRBV27 with TRBJ2-7, with D possibly called TRBD1 or TRBD2 (7 bases each). This CDR3 is built from 15 residues. The germline CDR1 and CDR2 sequences are MNHEY and SMNVEV (reference sequence). Trimming left V 2 bases short and J 0 bases short, with 11 bases between. The CDR3 nucleotides read TGTGCCAGCAGTTTAAAGCGGGACAGCTCCTACGAGCAGTACTTC. Residues: CASSLKRDSSYEQYF.